This T cell receptor (beta chain) was profiled in a study of T cell responses to AZD1222 COVID-19 vaccine (dated by TCRdb to 2020 to 2023). In the study overall: TCR sequencing was performed for about 250 trial participants, of whom about 200 were given two doses of AZD1222 and some 26 were given two doses of MenACWY control vaccine. Enrollment into the trials was organized by age into subgroups of 18-55, 56-69 and 70-plus years, and those subgroups contained roughly 150, 30 and 60 TCR-sequenced participants, respectively. The investigation overall reported the following: Vaccine-associated CD4 TCRs spanned the whole spike protein, with dominant responses in regions 160-218 and 743-854. In the small 56-69-year group, the increase in depth fell short of significance, most likely because of low power. Most participants were white British and females outnumbered males, and the authors suggested that clonal diversity may have been underestimated. Conclusions about previously exposed vaccinees were limited because only six AZD1222 recipients were SARS-CoV-2 seropositive at baseline. Nearly half of unique spike-specific TCRs reportedly recognized epitopes outside regions mutated in the B.1.351 and B.1.1.7 variants. Because no samples from the day 14 peak response were available, repertoires could be characterized only after the peak T cell response. After two AZD1222 doses, both the breadth and the depth of spike-specific TCRs were significantly higher than at day 0 and than in MenACWY recipients.

Details on this clone: No antigen is known for it. Per-nucleotide qualities are absent, and no much larger clonotype sits a single base away.

The time point label here, explained by the study, means: about 28 days (+/-7) after the second vaccine dose. The treatment or condition label, as the study defines it: meningococcal conjugate vaccine given as trial control. The vaccinee samples were drawn from two UK trials, COV001 and COV002, one of which was a single-blind randomized controlled phase 2/3 trial testing AZD1222 (ChAdOx1 nCoV-19) in healthy adults. For TCRbeta chain sequencing, PBMC samples from trial participants were taken at day 0 and at day 28 after the second dose. The CDR3 regions of human TCRbeta chains were analyzed by immunosequencing. The original methods were these. TCRs in the repertoires were matched against a reference library of SARS-CoV-2-specific TCRs that had been generated with the MIRA antigen-specificity platform. Breadth was defined as the fraction of unique TCRs that were SARS-CoV-2-associated. Depth was defined as the fraction of total T cells that were SARS-CoV-2-associated. Using the MIRA data, each spike-specific TCR was assigned both to the spike region to which the TCR was reactive and to a CD4 or CD8 class. Log10-transformed breadth and depth values were compared by one-way ANOVA with Sidak's multiple comparisons tests. What TCRdb holds here is the immuneACCESS table cut down to in-frame rearrangements. Part of the clones is not present; checked against another copy, under half of the missing clones reflect an unresolved V gene, and the others are unexplained. The V and J calls and the clone size are those of that table, but D and trimming were determined from the DNA. Here the sample has about 140,000 clones; 88% occur a single time. In total, the top ten clones hold roughly 5.2% of the sample.

CDR1 is given as SGHDN and CDR2 as FVKESK, both from the germline V gene. The V end loses 0 bases and the J end loses 9 bases, and a stretch of 11 bases separates them. The CDR3 holds 13 amino acids from the cysteine to the phenylalanine. Only CDR3 DNA remains: 39 bases, in frame from the first base. The TCR comes from an adult who received the MenACWY meningococcal vaccine as a control. The chain was built from TRBV14 and TRBJ1-2; a confident D gene designation cannot be given. This specimen was peripheral blood, taken 28 days after the second dose of the MenACWY control vaccine. The sequenced DNA is TGTGCCAGCAGCCAAGATCGGACGGCCCGCTACACCTTC. It codes for CASSQDRTARYTF.